The TCR beta chain under discussion was sequenced for a study of blood T cell repertoires in COVID-19. The CDR3 is made up of 14 amino acids. The germline gives CDR1 ENHRY, CDR2 SYGVKD. The V gene end was trimmed by 4 bases and the J gene end by 4 bases; junction bases not matched to a gene: 5. Study processing details: Estimated nucleated cell counts came from reference gene primer amplification. TCRdb's table, derived via immunoSEQ multiplex PCR, lists solely in-frame clones and lacks some. That table supplies the V and J calls and clone size; D and trimming were determined from the DNA. There are over 300,000 clones in the sample; over 75% occur only once, and more than 6% lies in the top ten.

The sample comprised peripheral blood. V usage is TRBV10-3 and J usage is TRBJ1-2, with 8 bases fitting TRBD1. The sequence was collected from a human donor in a cohort sampled during active COVID-19. The CDR3, as DNA: TGTGCCATCAGTGTCCAGGGGGCAGGCTATGGCTACACCTTC. Protein: CAISVQGAGYGYTF.